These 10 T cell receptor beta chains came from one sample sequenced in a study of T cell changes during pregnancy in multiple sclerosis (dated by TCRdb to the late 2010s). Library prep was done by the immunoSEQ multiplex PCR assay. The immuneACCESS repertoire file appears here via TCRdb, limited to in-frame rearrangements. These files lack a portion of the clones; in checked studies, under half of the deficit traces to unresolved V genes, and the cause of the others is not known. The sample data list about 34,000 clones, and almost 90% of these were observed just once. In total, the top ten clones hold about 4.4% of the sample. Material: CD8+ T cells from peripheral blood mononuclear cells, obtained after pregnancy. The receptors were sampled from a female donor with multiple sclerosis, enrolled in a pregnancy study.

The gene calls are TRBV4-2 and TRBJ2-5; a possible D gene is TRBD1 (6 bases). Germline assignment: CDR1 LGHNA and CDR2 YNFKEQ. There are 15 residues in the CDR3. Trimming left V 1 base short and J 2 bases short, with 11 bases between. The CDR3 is CASSQAMGQQETQYF. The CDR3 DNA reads TGTGCCAGCAGCCAAGCAATGGGACAACAAGAGACCCAGTACTTC.

CDR3 bases: TGTGCCAGCAGTTTCGGGACAGGGAGGCAGCCCCAGCATTTT. The encoded protein is CASSFGTGRQPQHF. The chain has TRBV27 and TRBJ1-5; TRBD1 matches 9 bases. Looked up from germline, CDR1 is MNHEY and CDR2 is SMNVEV (reference sequence). The ends lost 3 bases at V and 7 bases at J; junction bases unmatched: 4. CDR3 length: 14 residues.

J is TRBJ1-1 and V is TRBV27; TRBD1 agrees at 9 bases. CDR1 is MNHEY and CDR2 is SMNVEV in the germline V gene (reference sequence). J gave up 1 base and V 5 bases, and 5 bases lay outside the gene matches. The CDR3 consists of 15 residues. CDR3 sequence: CASSPQGQGNTEAFF. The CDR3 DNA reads TGTGCCAGCAGTCCCCAGGGACAGGGGAACACTGAAGCTTTCTTT.

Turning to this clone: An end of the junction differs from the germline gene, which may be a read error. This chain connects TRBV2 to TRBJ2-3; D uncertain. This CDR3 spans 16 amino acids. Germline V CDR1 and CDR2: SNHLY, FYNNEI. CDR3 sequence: CAGSEGGVLITDTQYF. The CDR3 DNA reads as TGTGCCGGCAGTGAAGGCGGAGTCCTTATCACAGATACGCAGTATTTT.

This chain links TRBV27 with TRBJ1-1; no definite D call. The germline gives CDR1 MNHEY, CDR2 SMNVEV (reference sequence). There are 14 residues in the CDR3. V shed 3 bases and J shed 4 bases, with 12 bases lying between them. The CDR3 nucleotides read TGTGCCAGCAGTTTGACCAGCTGGAGCACTGAAGCTTTCTTT. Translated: CASSLTSWSTEAFF.

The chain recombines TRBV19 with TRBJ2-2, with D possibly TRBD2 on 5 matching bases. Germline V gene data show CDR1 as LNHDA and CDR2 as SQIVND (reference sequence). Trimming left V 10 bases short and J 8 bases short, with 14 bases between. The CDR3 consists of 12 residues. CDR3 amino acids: CAILNPGGELFF. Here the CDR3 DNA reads TGTGCCATCCTGAACCCGGGGGGGGAGCTGTTTTTT.

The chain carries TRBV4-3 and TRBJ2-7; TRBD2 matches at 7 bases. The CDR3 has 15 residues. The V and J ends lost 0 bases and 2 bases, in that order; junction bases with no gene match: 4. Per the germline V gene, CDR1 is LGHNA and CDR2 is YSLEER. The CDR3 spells CASSQETGGTYEQYF. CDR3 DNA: TGCGCCAGCAGCCAAGAGACGGGGGGAACCTACGAGCAGTACTTC.

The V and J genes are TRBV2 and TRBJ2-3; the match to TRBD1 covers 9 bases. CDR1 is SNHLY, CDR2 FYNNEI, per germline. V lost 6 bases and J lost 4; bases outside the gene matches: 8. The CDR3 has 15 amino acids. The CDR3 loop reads CASRPDRGLSDTQYF. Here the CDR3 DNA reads TGTGCCAGCAGACCGGACAGGGGACTTTCAGATACGCAGTATTTT.

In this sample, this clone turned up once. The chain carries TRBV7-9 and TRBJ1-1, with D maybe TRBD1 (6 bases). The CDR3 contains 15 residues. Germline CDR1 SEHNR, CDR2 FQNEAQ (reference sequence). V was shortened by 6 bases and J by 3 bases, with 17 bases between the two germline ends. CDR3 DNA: TGTGCCAGCAGTATAAAGGGACACCCGGACACTGAAGCTTTCTTT. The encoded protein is CASSIKGHPDTEAFF.

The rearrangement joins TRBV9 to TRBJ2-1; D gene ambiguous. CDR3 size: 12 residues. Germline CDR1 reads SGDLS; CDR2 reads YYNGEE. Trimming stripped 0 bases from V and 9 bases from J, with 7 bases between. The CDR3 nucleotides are TGTGCCAGCAGCGTAGAATTCGGTGAGCAGTTCTTC. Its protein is CASSVEFGEQFF.